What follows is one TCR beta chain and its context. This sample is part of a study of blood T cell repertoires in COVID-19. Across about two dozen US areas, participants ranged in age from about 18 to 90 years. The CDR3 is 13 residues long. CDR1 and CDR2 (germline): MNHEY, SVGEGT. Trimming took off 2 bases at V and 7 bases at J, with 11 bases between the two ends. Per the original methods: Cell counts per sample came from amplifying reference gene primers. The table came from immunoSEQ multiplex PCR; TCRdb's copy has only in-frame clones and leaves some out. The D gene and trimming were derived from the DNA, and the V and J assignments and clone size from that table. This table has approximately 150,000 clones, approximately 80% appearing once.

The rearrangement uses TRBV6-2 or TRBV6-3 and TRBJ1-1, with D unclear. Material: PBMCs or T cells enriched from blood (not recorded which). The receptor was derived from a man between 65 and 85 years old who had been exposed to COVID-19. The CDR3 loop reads CASSYRSSYEAFF. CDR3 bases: TGTGCCAGCAGTTACCGCAGTTCATATGAAGCTTTCTTT.